These 12 T cell receptor beta chains came from one sample sequenced in a study of T-cell memory formation after mild COVID-19. TCRdb re-analysed the 5' RACE reads in MiXCR, keeping a single row per CDR3 protein. The sample gives under 300,000 distinct CDR3 sequences, around 10% of which show up once; 20% to 25% is in the top ten. Sequencing input: PBMCs or a T cell subset sorted from them (not recorded which). These receptor sequences come from a man aged 18 to 30 who had mild COVID-19 (a few samples of this study predate the infection). Cell type and time point are not known.

This chain connects TRBV6-5 to TRBJ1-1, with D possibly TRBD1 on 5 matching bases. The CDR3 is made up of 14 amino acids. V lost 4 bases and J lost 3, with 12 bases in between. CDR1 MNHEY and CDR2 SVGAGI come from the germline V gene. The CDR3, as DNA: TGTGCCAGCAGTTTCCAGTCGGGGGACACTGAAGCTTTCTTT. Its protein is CASSFQSGDTEAFF.

This clonotype occurred many times. The gene calls are TRBV5-1 and TRBJ2-4, with D perhaps matching TRBD2 (5 bases). The CDR3 loop spans 16 amino acids. CDR1 is SGHRS and CDR2 is YFSETQ in the germline V gene. V lost 0 bases and J lost 2, with 12 bases in between. CDR3 DNA: TGCGCCAGCAGCTTGGCCGGGGATATAACCAAAAACATTCAGTACTTC. This codes for CASSLAGDITKNIQYF.

There are many counts of this clonotype. The V gene is TRBV12-3 or TRBV12-4, the J gene TRBJ1-6; D gene uncertain. The CDR3 consists of 15 residues. V was trimmed by 1 base and J by 0 bases, leaving 4 bases between them. CDR3 in amino acids: CASSLESSYNSPLHF. The DNA for the CDR3 is TGTGCCAGCAGTTTAGAGAGCTCCTATAATTCACCCCTCCACTTT.

The rearrangement uses TRBV4-3 and TRBJ1-1; maybe TRBD1 (5 bases). The CDR3 totals 16 residues. Trimming removed 1 base from V and 3 bases from J, with 15 bases in between. Germline-derived CDR1 and CDR2 are LGHNA and YSLEER. CDR3 loop: CASSQVLGRGDTEAFF. The CDR3 nucleotides are TGCGCCAGCAGCCAAGTCTTAGGTCGAGGGGACACTGAAGCTTTCTTT.

A few counts support this clonotype. V and J are TRBV25-1 and TRBJ1-1; D is unclear. The CDR3 covers 15 residues. The V gene lost 8 bases and the J gene lost 1 base, with 17 bases spanning the gap. Germline lookup yields CDR1 MGHDK and CDR2 SYGVNS. The CDR3 here is CASESTGLGNTEAFF. The CDR3 DNA is TGTGCCAGCGAATCCACGGGGTTGGGGAACACTGAAGCTTTCTTT.

The chain couples TRBV6-6 to TRBJ2-6; no clear D. Germline CDR1 reads MNHNY; CDR2 reads SVGAGI (reference sequence). V shed 5 bases and J shed 0 bases, with 11 bases lying between them. The CDR3 contains 16 residues. CDR3 sequence: CASSPWTSSGANVLTF. For the CDR3, the DNA is TGTGCCAGCAGTCCCTGGACGAGCTCTGGGGCCAACGTCCTGACTTTC.

The rearrangement uses TRBV7-9 and TRBJ1-1; D unclear. Germline V gene data show CDR1 as SEHNR and CDR2 as FQNEAQ (reference sequence). CDR3 size: 13 residues. Between the trimmed V and J ends, which lost 0 bases and 4 bases, there was a span of 6 bases. The CDR3 DNA sequence: TGTGCCAGCAGCTTAGCGCTAGCCACTGAAGCTTTCTTT. Translation gives CASSLALATEAFF.

The sample holds a few counts of this clonotype. The V gene is TRBV14, the J gene TRBJ2-1; TRBD2 might be the D (5 bases). This CDR3 spans 15 amino acids. The germline CDR1 and CDR2 sequences are SGHDN and FVKESK. V lost 10 bases, J lost 1 base, and 17 bases lay in between. CDR3 in DNA: TGTGCCACCTCAAGCGGCCGGGGTTCCTACAATGAGCAGTTCTTC. It specifies CATSSGRGSYNEQFF. The full variable domain, its missing parts supplied by reference TRBV14 and TRBJ2-1, is EAGVTQFPSHSVIEKGQTVTLRCDPISGHDNLYWYRRVMGKEIKFLLHFVKESKQDESGMPNNRFLAERTGGTYSTLKVQPAELEDSGVYFCATSSGRGSYNEQFFGPGTRLTVL.

V gene TRBV7-8 combines with J gene TRBJ2-5, with D tentatively TRBD2 (5 bases). Germline assignment: CDR1 SGHVS and CDR2 FQNEAQ. The CDR3 is 15 residues long. Trimming removed 2 bases at V and 3 bases at J, with 13 bases between. Written as DNA, the CDR3 is TGTGCCAGCAGCTTAATCGCGGGTAGGAAAGAGACCCAGTACTTC. Amino acid sequence: CASSLIAGRKETQYF.

This rearrangement joins TRBV7-2 to TRBJ1-2; a possible D gene is TRBD1 (5 bases). From germline, CDR1 is SGHTA and CDR2 FQGNSA. V was clipped by 4 bases and J by 7 bases, with 16 bases between them. This CDR3 comprises 14 residues. The CDR3 coding sequence is TGTGCCAGCAGCTCCCCTGGGGCAGGGAGTGGCTACACCTTC. Its protein product is CASSSPGAGSGYTF.

This rearrangement joins TRBV19 to TRBJ2-1; D perhaps matches TRBD2 (6 bases). CDR1 is LNHDA, CDR2 SQIVND, per germline (reference sequence). V shed 9 bases and J shed 7 bases, with 16 bases lying between them. The CDR3 has 13 amino acids. The CDR3 region has the DNA TGTGCCAGCCGGGACTCAGACTGGAATGAGCAGTTCTTC. Translating it yields CASRDSDWNEQFF.

This clonotype has a count of ten or more. The chain couples TRBV7-2 to TRBJ2-7, with D perhaps matching TRBD1 (6 bases). This CDR3 is 13 amino acids long. V was shortened by 5 bases and J by 4 bases, with 12 bases between the two germline ends. The V gene's germline CDR1 is SGHTA and CDR2 FQGNSA. The CDR3 DNA reads as TGTGCCAGCAGCGGCAACCAGGGGTACGAGCAGTACTTC. Amino acid sequence: CASSGNQGYEQYF.